The present TCR beta chain was sequenced within a study of neurological immune-mediated disorders (dated by TCRdb to about 2019). At the level of the whole study: The study compared peripheral blood TCR-beta repertoires of HTLV-I-associated myelopathy (HAM/TSP) patients, multiple sclerosis patients and healthy controls using UMI-based sequencing. The approximately 110 TCR-beta libraries covered PBMC samples along with longitudinal samples, technical triplicates, and paired sorted CD4+ and CD8+ T-cell subsets. The cohort comprised roughly 70 subjects: roughly 15 HAM/TSP patients, 34 multiple sclerosis patients and 20 healthy controls. The investigation overall reported the following: TCR clonal expansion was highest in HAM/TSP patients and lowest in MS patients, with MS patients falling below even healthy controls. Expanded clones from different subjects shared no identical CDR3 amino acid sequences, which suggests that TCR-beta repertoires were private in all groups.

The germline V gene (reference sequence) sets CDR1 to MNHEY and CDR2 to SMNVEV. V is shortened by 0 bases, J by 10 bases, and the region joining them spans 10 bases. Measured from the cysteine to the phenylalanine, the CDR3 is 14 residues long. Left in the record is the CDR3 DNA by itself, 42 bases read in frame from the first base. This clonotype has at least ten counts. Its target antigen remains unknown. No much larger clone is present one base from it, and per-base qualities are unavailable. Healthy controls were blood bank volunteers in Maryland, USA. For sorted-subset TCR libraries, approximately 910,000 sorted CD4+ or CD8+ T cells were used. PBMCs were separated from peripheral blood using Ficoll-Hypaque density gradient centrifugation and then cryopreserved in liquid nitrogen. Paired sorted CD4+ and CD8+ subsets came from healthy controls, HAM/TSP patients and MS patients. cDNA synthesis used template-switch 5'RACE with a primer carrying a 10-nucleotide random unique molecular identifier tagging each TCR transcript. Every sequencing run yielded over 180 million TCR-beta sequences covering 15-18 subjects. Total RNA was extracted with the RNeasy kit. The KAPA Real-time Library Amplification kit was used to amplify TCR-beta VDJ regions with primers for the TCR constant region and the 5'RACE anchor. Sample indexes and Illumina adaptors were added in a first PCR, and a second PCR then increased library yield. After Ampure bead purification, the TCR product of roughly 650 bp was size-selected on a 2% E-gel SizeSelection system. Before pooling, libraries had their quality checked on a Bioanalyzer, their concentration measured with Qubit, and their quantity determined with the Kapa Library Quantification kit. An Illumina HiSeq 2500 was used to sequence the libraries paired-end at 2 x 150 bp. To increase sequence diversity, roughly 23-30% phiX was spiked into each library pool. The authors' analysis ran thus. The UMI-based MiGEC pipeline processed quality-filtered reads and removed over 80% of raw TCR sequences during error correction. VDJ genes were aligned to IMGT germline references, and each clonotype was defined by a unique CDR3 amino acid sequence together with V-J genes. Clonal expansion, Shannon diversity and CDR3 relatedness (CalcPairwiseDistances, ClusterSamples) were evaluated with VDJtools, and phylogenetic trees were built with CLCbio workbench. Expanded clones were defined as having at least 8 unique UMIs, based on coefficient-of-variation modelling across technical triplicates. The raw public data were reprocessed by TCRdb itself: fastp quality trimming at Q25, MiXCR clonotype calling, in-frame beta chains only. Each record represents a unique CDR3 protein, reported with the most common genes and DNA among its rows. For this entry, the V and J calls and clone size follow TCRdb and not the study's own pipeline. Counted in this sample were some 15,000 distinct CDR3 sequences; 3.5% of them appeared once. Together, the top ten hold 20% of the sample.

The rearrangement joined TRBV27 to TRBJ1-6, with the D segment identity uncertain. Material for sequencing was CD8+ T cells from blood. The TCR was taken from a woman aged 40 to 50 in good health. The DNA sequence is as follows: TGTGCCAGCAGTTTATCAGGGAGAGGATCACCCCTCCACTTT. It encodes CASSLSGRGSPLHF.